This T cell receptor (beta chain) was recovered during a study of T cells in Graves' hyperthyroidism and ophthalmopathy. RNA transcripts gave rise to amplified TCR beta CDR3 regions. In the first-round RT-PCR of the TCR CDR3, the HTBI primer set was used. TCRdb passed the multiplex PCR reads through MiXCR, listing each CDR3 protein once. The sample has 500,000 to 650,000 distinct CDR3 sequences, less than 15% seen once. Over 18 months, lack of ophthalmopathy progression marked Graves' hyperthyroidism as stable. Newly diagnosed patients aged 18 to 65 had hyperthyroidism of under 2 months' duration. The length of the CDR3 is 16 residues. The V end was cut by 0 bases, the J end by 3 bases, with 14 bases between. Germline V gene data show CDR1 as SGDLS and CDR2 as YYNGEE.

This TCR derives from a woman in her thirties or forties with Graves' hyperthyroidism. The J gene is TRBJ2-3, the V gene TRBV9; D may correspond to TRBD1 or TRBD2 (5 bases each). Material: blood. For the CDR3, the DNA is TGTGCCAGCAGCGTAGTTGGGGGTCCGATAACAGATACGCAGTATTTT. Residues: CASSVVGGPITDTQYF.